This passage covers 9 T cell receptor beta chains from one sample sequenced in a study of identical twins. TCRdb reprocessed the 5' RACE reads with MiXCR, giving one entry per CDR3 protein. Of about 430,000 distinct CDR3 sequences listed, around a sixth are singletons. What was sequenced was naive T cells sorted from blood. These receptors were obtained from a man over 45 in good health.

This clonotype was observed a handful of times. The chain is built from TRBV12-3 or TRBV12-4 and TRBJ2-1, with 10 nucleotides matching TRBD1. After removal of 5 bases from V and 10 bases from J, the junction contained 8 bases not matched to a gene. The CDR3 covers 14 residues. CDR3 bases: TGTGCCAGCAGTCCCCGGGACAGGGGAGACGAGCAGTTCTTC. Translating it yields CASSPRDRGDEQFF.

The genes are TRBV5-1 and TRBJ1-4; D remains unclear. V lost 4 bases and J lost 5, with 12 bases in between. The germline CDR1 and CDR2 sequences are SGHRS and YFSETQ. The CDR3 has 14 residues. The CDR3 reads CASSDGPGNEKLFF. The CDR3 region has the DNA TGCGCCAGCAGCGACGGACCGGGAAATGAAAAACTGTTTTTT.

This clonotype was seen many times. The chain uses TRBV27 and TRBJ2-3; either TRBD1 or TRBD2 may fit D (6 bases each). The CDR3 covers 16 residues. Germline CDR1 is MNHEY and CDR2 is SMNVEV (reference sequence). The V end was cut by 2 bases, the J end by 3 bases, with 15 bases between. As DNA, the CDR3 is TGTGCCAGCAGTTTACTCGGGGGCCTTGGGACAGATACGCAGTATTTT. Protein: CASSLLGGLGTDTQYF.

This chain connects TRBV7-2 to TRBJ2-2; D remains ambiguous. The length of the CDR3 is 16 residues. Between the trimmed V and J ends, which lost 0 bases and 0 bases, there was a span of 8 bases. Germline-derived CDR1 and CDR2 are SGHTA and FQGNSA. The CDR3 is CASSLAPSANTGELFF. CDR3 nucleotide sequence: TGTGCCAGCAGCTTAGCGCCCAGCGCGAACACCGGGGAGCTGTTTTTT.

V usage is TRBV28 and J usage is TRBJ2-1, with D perhaps TRBD2 (6 bases). The V gene's germline CDR1 is MDHEN and CDR2 SYDVKM. The CDR3 runs 18 residues. V lost 4 bases and J lost 0, with 19 bases in between. CDR3 in DNA: TGTGCCAGCAGTTCCCCGTCCTATAGCGGATACTCCTACAATGAGCAGTTCTTC. Translating gives CASSSPSYSGYSYNEQFF.

Many counts were recorded for this clonotype. The chain links TRBV4-2 to TRBJ2-1; tentative D call: TRBD1 (6 bases). The CDR3 has 15 amino acids. Germline V gives CDR1 LGHNA, CDR2 YNFKEQ. The V gene lost 4 bases and the J gene lost 7 bases, with 17 bases spanning the gap. Written as DNA, the CDR3 is TGTGCCAGCAGCCCAAGTGGTACAGGGACAAATGAGCAGTTCTTC. As protein: CASSPSGTGTNEQFF.

This clonotype has just a few counts. The V gene is TRBV7-2, the J gene TRBJ1-1, with a tentative D call TRBD1 (6 bases). There are 16 residues in the CDR3. Deletions cut 3 bases from V and 4 bases from J, with 18 bases between. In germline, CDR1 is SGHTA, CDR2 FQGNSA. CDR3 sequence (DNA): TGTGCCAGCAGCTTTATGTCCAGGGGACGGGGCACTGAAGCTTTCTTT. It encodes CASSFMSRGRGTEAFF. The whole variable domain, filled in from reference TRBV7-2 and TRBJ1-1, reads GAGVSQSPSNKVTEKGKDVELRCDPISGHTALYWYRQSLGQGLEFLIYFQGNSAPDKSGLPSDRFSAERTGGSVSTLTIQRTQQEDSAVYLCASSFMSRGRGTEAFFGQGTRLTVV.

There are many counts of this clonotype. Germline is not matched at one junction end, which may reflect a read error. This chain uses TRBV7-9 with TRBJ2-3, with D unresolved. The CDR3 loop spans 12 amino acids. The germline gives CDR1 SEHNR, CDR2 FQNEAQ (reference sequence). DNA for the CDR3: TGCGCCAGCAGCTTGGTCGGAGATACGCAGTATTTT. Encoded protein: CASSLVGDTQYF. The full variable domain, its missing parts supplied by reference TRBV7-9 and TRBJ2-3, is DTGVSQNPRHKITKRGQNVTFRCDPISEHNRLYWYRQTLGQGPEFLTYFQNEAQLEKSRLLSDRFSAERPKGSFSTLEIQRTEQGDSAMYLCASSLVGDTQYFGPGTRLTVL.

The table lists this clonotype with a few counts. The chain uses TRBV20-1 and TRBJ2-7; D perhaps matches TRBD2 (6 bases). CDR1 and CDR2 (germline): DFQATT, SNEGSKA (reference sequence). The CDR3 is 14 amino acids. V dropped 8 bases and J dropped 0 bases, with 17 bases sitting between them. The CDR3 protein is CSLRGRTYSYEQYF. As DNA, the CDR3 is TGCAGTTTGCGGGGCCGTACCTACTCCTACGAGCAGTACTTC.